Listed below are T cell receptor beta chains from one sample, sequenced in a study of long-term antiretroviral therapy in people with HIV. Assay used: immunoSEQ multiplex PCR; TCRdb lists only in-frame clones, some missing. Of about 12,000 clones listed, nearly 85% are singletons. The material was unsorted PBMCs, obtained 3.4 years after starting antiretroviral therapy. The receptors stem from a man aged 35 to 55 with HIV. The CDR3 runs from the conserved cysteine through the conserved F or W. D genes are given only for firm matches.

V: TRBV4-2; J: TRBJ2-3; D: -; length: 15; CDR3: CASSTVADSTDTQYF; DNA: TGTGCCAGCAGCACCGTAGCGGATAGCACAGATACGCAGTATTTT
V: TRBV6-5; J: TRBJ2-2; D: -; length: 11; CDR3: CASSGLGELFF; DNA: TGTGCCAGCAGTGGACTGGGGGAGCTGTTTTTT
V: TRBV28; J: TRBJ1-5; D: -; length: 16; CDR3: CASSPITSSSNQPQHF; DNA: TGTGCCAGCAGCCCGATAACAAGTTCTAGCAATCAGCCCCAGCATTTT
V: TRBV7-3; J: TRBJ2-1; D: TRBD2; length: 15; CDR3: CASSPHSGSNNEQFF; DNA: TGTGCCAGCAGCCCCCATAGCGGGAGCAATAATGAGCAGTTCTTC
V: TRBV18; J: TRBJ1-1; D: -; length: 19; CDR3: CASSPISTFSTTMNTEAFF; DNA: TGTGCCAGCTCACCTATCTCGACATTCTCGACAACCATGAACACTGAAGCTTTCTTT
V: TRBV7-2; J: TRBJ2-5; D: -; length: 14; CDR3: CASSYGLPQETQYF; DNA: TGTGCCAGCAGCTACGGGCTACCCCAAGAGACCCAGTACTTC
V: TRBV6-5; J: TRBJ1-1; D: TRBD1; length: 13; CDR3: CASSPQGTAEAFF; DNA: TGTGCCAGCAGTCCACAGGGGACCGCTGAAGCTTTCTTT
V: TRBV11-2; J: TRBJ1-2; D: -; length: 14; CDR3: CASSLGTGRDGYTF; DNA: TGTGCCAGCAGCTTAGGAACAGGGCGGGATGGCTACACCTTC
V: TRBV30; J: TRBJ2-7; D: TRBD1; length: 14; CDR3: CAWTPGQGYYEQYF; DNA: TGTGCCTGGACGCCGGGACAGGGGTACTACGAGCAGTACTTC
V: TRBV11-2; J: TRBJ2-6; D: -; length: 18; CDR3: CASRPEGGLFTGANVLTF; DNA: TGTGCCAGCAGACCCGAGGGGGGGCTTTTCACTGGGGCCAACGTCCTGACTTTC
V: TRBV7-9; J: TRBJ1-1; D: -; length: 15; CDR3: CASSSAGRVGTEAFF; DNA: TGTGCCAGCAGCTCGGCGGGGAGGGTGGGCACTGAAGCTTTCTTT
V: TRBV4-1; J: TRBJ2-5; D: TRBD2; length: 13; CDR3: CASSQDSGGTQYF; DNA: TGCGCCAGCAGCCAAGATAGCGGGGGGACCCAGTACTTC
V: TRBV27; J: TRBJ2-7; D: TRBD2; length: 14; CDR3: CASSPLAANYEQYF; DNA: TGTGCCAGCAGTCCCCTAGCGGCAAATTACGAGCAGTACTTC
V: TRBV7-2; J: TRBJ2-7; D: TRBD2; length: 15; CDR3: CASSLGTSGSYEQYF; DNA: TGTGCCAGCAGCTTAGGCACTAGCGGTTCCTACGAGCAGTACTTC
V: TRBV4-2; J: TRBJ1-5; D: -; length: 14; CDR3: CASSQEISNQPQHF; DNA: TGTGCCAGCAGCCAGGAGATTAGCAATCAGCCCCAGCATTTT
V: TRBV5-1; J: TRBJ1-5; D: -; length: 14; CDR3: CASSLDGRNQPQHF; DNA: TGCGCCAGCAGCTTGGATGGCAGGAATCAGCCCCAGCATTTT
V: TRBV14; J: TRBJ1-2; D: -; length: 15; CDR3: CASSPVRGVGYGYTF; DNA: TGTGCCAGCAGCCCGGTGCGGGGGGTGGGCTATGGCTACACCTTC
V: TRBV29-1; J: TRBJ2-7; D: TRBD1; length: 16; CDR3: CSVARDRALWGYEQYF; DNA: TGCAGCGTTGCCCGGGACAGGGCGCTTTGGGGCTACGAGCAGTACTTC
V: TRBV30; J: TRBJ1-5; D: -; length: 14; CDR3: CAWSGGGSNQPQHF; DNA: TGTGCCTGGAGCGGAGGGGGGAGCAATCAGCCCCAGCATTTT
V: TRBV7-2; J: TRBJ2-7; D: TRBD2; length: 16; CDR3: CASSLAAAGGIYEQYF; DNA: TGTGCCAGCAGCTTAGCGGCTGCGGGAGGAATATACGAGCAGTACTTC
V: TRBV5-4; J: TRBJ1-4; D: TRBD1; length: 16; CDR3: CASSRTGATTNEKLFF; DNA: TGTGCCAGCAGCCGGACAGGGGCTACAACTAATGAAAAACTGTTTTTT
V: TRBV10-3; J: TRBJ2-5; D: -; length: 13; CDR3: CAISVGGGETQYF; DNA: TGTGCCATCAGTGTCGGGGGAGGAGAGACCCAGTACTTC
V: TRBV21-1; J: TRBJ2-7; D: -; length: 16; CDR3: CASSPGQDRQTYEQYF; DNA: TGTGCCAGCAGCCCTGGCCAGGACAGGCAAACCTACGAGCAGTACTTC
V: TRBV5-6; J: TRBJ2-1; D: TRBD2; length: 16; CDR3: CASSSRARGGYNEQFF; DNA: TGTGCCAGCAGCTCCCGCGCGCGGGGGGGGTACAATGAGCAGTTCTTC
V: TRBV4-3; J: TRBJ2-3; D: -; length: 14; CDR3: CASSQDRSTDTQYF; DNA: TGCGCCAGCAGCCAAGATCGGAGTACAGATACGCAGTATTTT
V: TRBV10-3; J: TRBJ1-1; D: -; length: 15; CDR3: CAISPALGMYTEAFF; DNA: TGTGCCATCAGTCCTGCTCTCGGAATGTACACTGAAGCTTTCTTT
V: TRBV18; J: TRBJ1-1; D: TRBD1; length: 18; CDR3: CASSPRRIGGEVGTEAFF; DNA: TGTGCCAGCTCACCACGACGGATAGGGGGCGAGGTGGGCACTGAAGCTTTCTTT